One sample yielded the 6 T cell receptor beta chains listed below, sequenced in a study of T cell repertoires in cytomegalovirus infection. A single record per CDR3 protein comes from TCRdb applying MiXCR to the reads. The data hold about 70,000 distinct CDR3 sequences, with roughly 20% observed a single time. Their antigens are not known. This material consisted of CD8+ T cells from cultured PBMCs, taken from culture after CMV antigen stimulation. The receptors come from a human donor in good health (CMV status not recorded). Some clones in this sample may be carry-over from other donors' samples.

The table lists this clonotype with a few counts. This chain uses TRBV4-3 with TRBJ2-7; 8 bases line up with TRBD1. The germline CDR1 and CDR2 sequences are LGHNA and YSLEER. The CDR3 extends over 17 amino acids. The junction had 10 bases not matched to a gene; V was cut back by 0 bases and J by 3 bases. The CDR3 DNA follows: TGCGCCAGCAGCCAAGACCCCGGGACAGGAACCTTCTACGAGCAGTACTTC. Protein sequence: CASSQDPGTGTFYEQYF.

The CDR3 region is CASSYNYEQFF. CDR3 sequence (DNA): TGTGCCAGCAGCTATAATTATGAGCAGTTCTTC. The V gene is TRBV7-8, the J gene TRBJ2-1; D unresolved. The CDR3 spans 11 residues. V lost 4 bases and J lost 8, with 6 bases in between. CDR1 is SGHVS, CDR2 FQNEAQ, per germline.

The V call is TRBV27, the J call TRBJ2-7; TRBD1 might be the D (5 bases). Per germline, CDR1 MNHEY and CDR2 SMNVEV (reference sequence). V dropped 6 bases and J dropped 2 bases, with 17 bases sitting between them. This CDR3 is 15 amino acids long. The CDR3 sequence: CASSPPRGRTYEQYF. The CDR3 bases are TGTGCCAGCAGCCCACCAAGGGGAAGAACCTACGAGCAGTACTTC.

This clonotype was seen more than once but under ten times. CDR3 nucleotides: TGTGCCAGCATGGGACTAGCATACCACAATGAGCAGTTCTTC. This gives the protein CASMGLAYHNEQFF. J is TRBJ2-1 and V is TRBV6-2 or TRBV6-3; 9 positions match TRBD2. There are 14 residues in the CDR3. The V gene's germline CDR1 is MNHEY and CDR2 SVGEGT. The trim removed 7 bases at V and 5 bases at J, leaving 6 bases unmatched.

This clonotype turned up a few times. The chain has TRBV7-6 and TRBJ2-1, with D possibly matching TRBD2 (6 bases). Trimming cost V 1 base and J 6 bases, with 10 bases left between them. The CDR3 is made up of 14 amino acids. In germline, CDR1 is SGHVS, CDR2 FNYEAQ. CDR3 DNA: TGTGCCAGCAGCTTAGTGGCGGGGATCAATGAGCAGTTCTTC. It codes for CASSLVAGINEQFF.

CDR3 nucleotides: TGTGCCAGCAGTTTTTTTAGGGGGACAGATACGCAGTATTTT. This codes for CASSFFRGTDTQYF. J is TRBJ2-3 and V is TRBV12-3 or TRBV12-4; TRBD1 is a possible D gene (6 bases). Trimming left V 3 bases short and J 3 bases short, with 10 bases between. The CDR3 runs to 14 residues.